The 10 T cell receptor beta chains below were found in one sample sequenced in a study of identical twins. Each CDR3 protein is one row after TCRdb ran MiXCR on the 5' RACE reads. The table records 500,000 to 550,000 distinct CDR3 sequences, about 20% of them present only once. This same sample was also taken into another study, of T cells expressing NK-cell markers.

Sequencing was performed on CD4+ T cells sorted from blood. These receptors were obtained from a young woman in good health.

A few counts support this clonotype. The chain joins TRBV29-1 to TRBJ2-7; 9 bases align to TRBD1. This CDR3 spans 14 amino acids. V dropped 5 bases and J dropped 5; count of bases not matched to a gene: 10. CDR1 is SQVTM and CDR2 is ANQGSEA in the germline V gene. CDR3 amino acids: CSVPGQGWSNEQYF. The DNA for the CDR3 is TGCAGCGTTCCCGGACAGGGGTGGTCCAACGAGCAGTACTTC.

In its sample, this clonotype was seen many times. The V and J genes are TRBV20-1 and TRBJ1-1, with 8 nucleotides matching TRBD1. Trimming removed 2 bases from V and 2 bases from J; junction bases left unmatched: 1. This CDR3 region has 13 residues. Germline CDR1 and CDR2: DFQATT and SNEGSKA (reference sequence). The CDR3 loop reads CSARTGGNTEAFF. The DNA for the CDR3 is TGCAGTGCTAGAACAGGGGGTAACACTGAAGCTTTCTTT.

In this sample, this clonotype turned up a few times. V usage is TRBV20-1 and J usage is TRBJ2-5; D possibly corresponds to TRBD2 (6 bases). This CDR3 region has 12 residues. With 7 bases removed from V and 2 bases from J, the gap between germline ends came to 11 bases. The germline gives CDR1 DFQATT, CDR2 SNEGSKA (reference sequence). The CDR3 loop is CSGRAGQETQYF. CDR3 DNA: TGCAGTGGGAGGGCGGGGCAAGAGACCCAGTACTTC.

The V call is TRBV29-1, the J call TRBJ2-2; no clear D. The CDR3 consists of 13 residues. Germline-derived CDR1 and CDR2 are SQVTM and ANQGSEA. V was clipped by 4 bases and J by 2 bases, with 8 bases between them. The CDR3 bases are TGCAGCGTTGTACAGAGTAACACCGGGGAGCTGTTTTTT. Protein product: CSVVQSNTGELFF.

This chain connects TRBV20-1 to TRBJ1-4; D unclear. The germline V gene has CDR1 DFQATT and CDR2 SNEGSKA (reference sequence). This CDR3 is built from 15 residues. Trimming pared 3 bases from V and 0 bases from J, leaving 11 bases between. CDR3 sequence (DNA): TGCAGTGCTAGCCGCTCCGGGTCAACTAATGAAAAACTGTTTTTT. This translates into CSASRSGSTNEKLFF.

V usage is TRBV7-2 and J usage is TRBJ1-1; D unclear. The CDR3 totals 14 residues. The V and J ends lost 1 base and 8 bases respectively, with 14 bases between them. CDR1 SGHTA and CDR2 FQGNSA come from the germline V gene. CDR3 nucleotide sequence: TGTGCCAGCAGCTTAGGAGGGCAAACTACCGAAGCTTTCTTT. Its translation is CASSLGGQTTEAFF.

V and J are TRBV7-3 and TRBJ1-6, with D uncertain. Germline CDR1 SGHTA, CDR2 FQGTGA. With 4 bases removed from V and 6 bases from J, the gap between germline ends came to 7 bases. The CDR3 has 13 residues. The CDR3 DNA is TGTGCCAGCAGCTCGGGAGGTAATTCACCCCTCCACTTT. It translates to CASSSGGNSPLHF.

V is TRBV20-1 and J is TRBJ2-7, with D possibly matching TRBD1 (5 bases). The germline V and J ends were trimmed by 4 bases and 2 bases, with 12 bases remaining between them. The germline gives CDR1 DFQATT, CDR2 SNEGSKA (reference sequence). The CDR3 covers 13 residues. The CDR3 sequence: CSAKGEVTYEQYF. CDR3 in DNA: TGCAGTGCTAAAGGGGAAGTCACCTACGAGCAGTACTTC.

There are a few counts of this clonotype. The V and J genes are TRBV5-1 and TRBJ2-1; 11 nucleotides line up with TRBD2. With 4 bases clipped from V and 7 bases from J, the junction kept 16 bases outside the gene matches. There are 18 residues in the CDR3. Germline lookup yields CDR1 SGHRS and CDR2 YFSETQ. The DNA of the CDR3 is TGCGCCAGCAGCACAAGATCCCTCTCTAGCGGGGGGATTAATGAGCAGTTCTTC. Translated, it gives CASSTRSLSSGGINEQFF.

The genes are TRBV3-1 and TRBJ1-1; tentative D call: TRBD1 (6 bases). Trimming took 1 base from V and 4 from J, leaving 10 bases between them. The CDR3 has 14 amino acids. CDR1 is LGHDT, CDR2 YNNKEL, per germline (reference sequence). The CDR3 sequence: CASSQGVRGTEAFF. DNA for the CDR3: TGTGCCAGCAGCCAAGGGGTCAGGGGCACTGAAGCTTTCTTT.